This TCR beta chain was recovered during a study of T cell repertoires in cytomegalovirus infection. Study in general: Public TCR beta signatures provided an indication of both CMV infection and a matching HLA type.

J was trimmed by 0 bases and V by 5 bases; bases with no gene match: 3. The CDR3 spans 15 residues. Germline V gene sequence: CDR1 SGHVS, CDR2 FQNEAQ. TCRdb reprocessed the reads via MiXCR and lists one record per CDR3 protein. The sample lists some 320,000 distinct CDR3 sequences, 25% to 35% seen once, with around 18% in the top ten. Study results and caveats: Ex vivo responses were dominated by HLA-C-restricted CMV-specific TCR beta clonotypes. Adding up the frequency of public TCR beta families identified people who carried CMV plus the relevant HLA.

Comment on this clonotype: The antigen is unknown.

Sample: cultured PBMCs, taken from culture after CMV antigen stimulation. This receptor was taken from a human donor in good health (CMV status not recorded). Some clones in this sample may be carry-over from other donors' samples. The chain links TRBV7-8 to TRBJ2-2, with 7 bases that match TRBD2. The chain's CDR3 is CASSRGLSNTGELFF. CDR3 nucleotides: TGTGCCAGCAGCCGGGGACTATCGAACACCGGGGAGCTGTTTTTT. The complete variable domain, with remaining parts taken from reference TRBV7-8 and TRBJ2-2, reads GAGVSQSPRYKVAKRGQDVALRCDPISGHVSLFWYQQALGQGPEFLTYFQNEAQLDKSGLPSDRFFAERPEGSVSTLKIQRTQQEDSAVYLCASSRGLSNTGELFFGEGSRLTVL.